These T cell receptor beta chains were read from a single sample in a study of monozygotic twins with inflammatory bowel disease. TCRdb re-called the 5' RACE reads, yielding one record per CDR3 amino acid sequence without DNA. The sample's table shows over 350,000 distinct CDR3 sequences. The sequencing input was blood. These receptors were obtained from a human donor with ulcerative colitis or Crohn's disease, or a healthy co-twin of an affected twin (not recorded which). CDR3s include the opening cysteine and the closing phenylalanine or tryptophan.

TRBJ2-7,TRBV4-3,CASSQAHRTGGIPYEQYF
TRBJ2-7,TRBV12-3/TRBV12-4,CASSFGDTRYEQYF
TRBJ2-5,TRBV7-9,CASSSGLAPSEETQYF
TRBJ1-5,TRBV6-4,CASSDPFGDGNSNQPQHF
TRBJ1-5,TRBV30,CAWSDGFNQPQHF
TRBJ1-5,TRBV7-9,CASSSRWSNQPQHF
TRBJ2-7,TRBV12-3/TRBV12-4,CASSTGQAMEQYF
TRBJ2-6,TRBV11-2,CASSLSAGGRAGANVLTF
TRBJ1-2,TRBV7-2,CASSYRQGAARGYTF
TRBJ1-2,TRBV4-3,CASSQNRGRSYGYTF
TRBJ1-2,TRBV29-1,CSVRKGTNYGYTF
TRBJ2-7,TRBV28,CASSSGGPYEQYF
TRBJ1-4,TRBV6-5,CASSYSTGGNEKLFF
TRBJ1-5,TRBV12-3/TRBV12-4,CASSLSQGGVGPQHF
TRBJ2-7,TRBV7-2,CASSPVGVRKPEQYF
TRBJ1-5,TRBV20-1,CSARESRGKQPQHF
TRBJ1-5,TRBV7-8,CASSLGHNQPQHF
TRBJ1-1,TRBV7-2,CASVKTGNTEAFF
TRBJ2-7,TRBV5-6,CASSTGQGPSGQYF
TRBJ1-5,TRBV6-1,CASSRGQGANQPQHF
TRBJ2-7,TRBV7-6,CASSLGQGGRSYEQYF
TRBJ1-2,TRBV28,CASSPGQGIMDGYTF
TRBJ1-1,TRBV5-1,CASSLYQGRTNTEAFF
TRBJ1-4,TRBV7-6,CASSSGQGDHLGGLFF
TRBJ2-1,TRBV5-1,CASSLGDGLNEQFF
TRBJ1-4,TRBV12-3/TRBV12-4,CASRRRTGTATNEKLFF
TRBJ2-3,TRBV12-3/TRBV12-4,CASSLGLAGTDTQYF
TRBJ2-7,TRBV5-1,CASSLEYEQYF
TRBJ1-2,TRBV18,CASSAVTRARGYTF
TRBJ2-3,TRBV5-1,CASRPDLASEGYTQYF
TRBJ2-7,TRBV19,CASSMGQGPDEQCF
TRBJ1-6,TRBV12-3/TRBV12-4,CASSLGRSPLHF
TRBJ2-5,TRBV7-9,CASSSQGSFQETQYF
TRBJ1-1,TRBV5-1,CASSFGNREGTEAFF
TRBJ2-1,TRBV7-9,CASSLDTQRDSYNEQFF
TRBJ2-3,TRBV27,CASSFLRTSTDTQYF
TRBJ1-1,TRBV19,CASSTGYGENTEAFF
TRBJ2-7,TRBV6-2/TRBV6-3,CAARDRPNEQYF